Each of the 29 T cell receptor beta chains below was sequenced from the same sample in a study of blood T cell repertoires in COVID-19. The method was immunoSEQ multiplex PCR; TCRdb's version includes in-frame clones alone and lacks a portion of them. The table has 230,000 or so clones, more than 75% seen once. Source material: PBMCs or T cells enriched from blood (not recorded which). These receptor sequences come from a woman in her forties or fifties who had been exposed to COVID-19.

Written as DNA, the CDR3 is TGTGCCAGTAGTATAGGGACTAGCGGTTCTTCCTACAATGAGCAGTTCTTC. Its protein is CASSIGTSGSSYNEQFF. V is TRBV19 and J is TRBJ2-1, with 10 bases that match TRBD2. The V and J ends lost 1 base and 1 base, in that order; junction bases with no gene match: 4. The germline CDR1 and CDR2 sequences are LNHDA and SQIVND (reference sequence). This CDR3 is built from 17 residues.

The J gene is TRBJ1-2, the V gene TRBV25-1; 11 bases map to TRBD1. The CDR3 length is 13 residues. Germline V CDR1 and CDR2: MGHDK, SYGVNS. V shed 3 bases, J shed 9 bases, and the junction held 3 bases outside the gene matches. The CDR3 loop is CASSDGQGASYTF. The DNA for the CDR3 is TGTGCCAGCAGTGATGGACAGGGGGCAAGCTACACCTTC.

The rearrangement joins TRBV27 to TRBJ1-1, with 9 bases fitting TRBD1. V lost 4 bases and J lost 8; bases outside the gene matches: 2. This CDR3 is 12 amino acids long. Germline values: CDR1 MNHEY, CDR2 SMNVEV (reference sequence). The CDR3: CASSYGTGEAFF. DNA of the CDR3: TGTGCCAGCAGTTACGGGACAGGGGAAGCTTTCTTT.

V gene TRBV14 combines with J gene TRBJ1-2; the D gene is possibly TRBD1 (5 bases). The CDR3 spans 14 residues. Germline CDR1 SGHDN, CDR2 FVKESK. Trimming removed 0 bases from V and 4 bases from J, with 9 bases in between. The CDR3 reads CASSQDRVGYGYTF. The CDR3 DNA follows: TGTGCCAGCAGCCAAGACAGGGTTGGCTATGGCTACACCTTC.

The rearrangement links TRBV7-9 to TRBJ2-2, with TRBD2 matching 9 bases. The germline CDR1 and CDR2 sequences are SEHNR and FQNEAQ (reference sequence). This CDR3 contains 14 residues. With 3 bases clipped from V and 5 bases from J, the junction kept 1 base outside the gene matches. CDR3 sequence: CASSLSGGTGELFF. The CDR3 region has the DNA TGTGCCAGCAGCTTGAGCGGGGGGACCGGGGAGCTGTTTTTT.

The chain carries TRBV27 and TRBJ2-6, with a possible D match to TRBD1 (6 bases). The CDR3 runs to 15 residues. Germline loops: CDR1 MNHEY, CDR2 SMNVEV (reference sequence). Deletions cut 5 bases from V and 2 bases from J, with 10 bases between. The CDR3 is CASSDHRAGANVLTF. The CDR3 DNA reads TGTGCCAGCAGTGACCACAGGGCTGGGGCCAACGTCCTGACTTTC.

V is TRBV19 and J is TRBJ1-3; the match to TRBD1 covers 7 bases. The V gene's germline CDR1 is LNHDA and CDR2 SQIVND (reference sequence). This CDR3 region has 16 residues. Unmatched junction bases numbered 7, after V lost 5 bases and J lost 0 bases. CDR3 DNA: TGTGCCAGTAGTGAACAGGGGTCCCGCTCTGGAAACACCATATATTTT. Translated: CASSEQGSRSGNTIYF.

The chain has TRBV9 and TRBJ2-7; 10 bases are a match to TRBD1. The J segment lost 10 bases and the V segment lost 0 bases, leaving 7 bases of the junction unmatched. The CDR3 totals 14 residues. Germline CDR1 reads SGDLS; CDR2 reads YYNGEE. DNA for the CDR3: TGTGCCAGCAGCGTAGCAGCAGGGACAGGGGAACAGTACTTC. Translation: CASSVAAGTGEQYF.

The chain couples TRBV24-1 to TRBJ2-1; D remains unclear. This CDR3 comprises 13 residues. Trimming removed 5 bases at V and 5 bases at J, with 9 bases between. The germline gives CDR1 KGHDR, CDR2 SFDVKD. CDR3 region: CATSGQNDNEQFF. CDR3 bases: TGTGCCACCAGTGGGCAAAATGACAATGAGCAGTTCTTC.

The gene calls are TRBV18 and TRBJ1-6, with TRBD1 matching 7 bases. This CDR3 contains 15 residues. Germline CDR1 is KGHSH and CDR2 is LQKENI. The ends lost 3 bases at V and 7 bases at J; junction bases unmatched: 6. The CDR3 sequence is CASSPSGTENSPLHF. The CDR3 nucleotides are TGTGCCAGCTCACCCTCCGGGACAGAAAATTCACCCCTCCACTTT.

This chain uses TRBV19 with TRBJ1-3; D not certain. The CDR3 totals 13 residues. Trimming left V 5 bases short and J 4 bases short, with 9 bases between. CDR1 and CDR2 (germline): LNHDA, SQIVND (reference sequence). Here the CDR3 DNA reads TGTGCCAGTAGTCTCTATGAGGGAAACACCATATATTTT. Its translation: CASSLYEGNTIYF.

This clone was picked up a small number of times. This chain's CDR3 is CAVGTTATNEKLFF. The DNA of the CDR3 is TGTGCCGTAGGGACAACTGCAACTAATGAAAAACTGTTTTTT. V and J are TRBV28 and TRBJ1-4; perhaps TRBD1 as D (6 bases). From germline, CDR1 is MDHEN and CDR2 SYDVKM. CDR3 length: 14 residues. Trimming removed 11 bases from V and 0 bases from J, with 13 bases in between.

The chain has TRBV19 and TRBJ1-5, with D possibly matching TRBD1 (5 bases). Germline assignment: CDR1 LNHDA and CDR2 SQIVND (reference sequence). This CDR3 has 14 residues. Trimming cost V 2 bases and J 4 bases, with 9 bases left between them. The CDR3 sequence: CASSILGGNQPQHF. The CDR3 nucleotides are TGTGCCAGTAGTATACTGGGGGGAAATCAGCCCCAGCATTTT.

This clone appeared a single time. In nucleotides, the CDR3 is TGTGCCAGTAGTTTAGCAGGGGCCATCGTCTACGAGCAGTACTTC. It translates to CASSLAGAIVYEQYF. V is TRBV19 and J is TRBJ2-7; a weak D match, TRBD1 (6 bases). Looked up from germline, CDR1 is LNHDA and CDR2 is SQIVND (reference sequence). V lost 5 bases and J 3 bases, leaving 17 bases between the germline ends. The CDR3 has 15 residues.

V and J are TRBV5-1 and TRBJ1-2; a weak D match, TRBD1 (5 bases). Trimming shortened V by 0 bases and J by 6 bases, and 12 bases separated the two germline ends. The V gene's germline CDR1 is SGHRS and CDR2 YFSETQ. The CDR3 sequence is 14 residues long. CDR3 nucleotides: TGCGCCAGCAGCTTGGGGGAGGGGCCGGATGGCTACACCTTC. Its translation is CASSLGEGPDGYTF.

The chain carries TRBV12-3 or TRBV12-4 and TRBJ1-1; D is undetermined. CDR3 length: 13 amino acids. Trimming left V 1 base short and J 4 bases short, with 7 bases between. DNA for the CDR3: TGTGCCAGCAGTTTAGGACAAGGCACTGAAGCTTTCTTT. Amino acid sequence: CASSLGQGTEAFF.

This sequence joins TRBV13 and TRBJ1-1, with 9 nucleotides matching TRBD1. V lost 0 bases to trimming and J lost 9 bases; unmatched junction nucleotides: 5. Germline assignment: CDR1 PRHDT and CDR2 FYEKMQ (reference sequence). CDR3 length: 14 residues. Written as DNA, the CDR3 is TGTGCCAGCAGCTTAGGGGCGGGACAGGGACAAGCTTTCTTT. This sequence encodes CASSLGAGQGQAFF.

This rearrangement joins TRBV7-2 to TRBJ1-1; D is unclear. The V end lost 8 bases, the J end lost 3 bases, and 16 bases lay between the germline ends. Germline lookup yields CDR1 SGHTA and CDR2 FQGNSA. There are 14 residues in the CDR3. CDR3 sequence reads: CASRLSGLYTEAFF. CDR3 nucleotides: TGTGCCAGCCGTTTAAGCGGTTTATACACTGAAGCTTTCTTT.

This clone was seen only once. The CDR3 region is CASSYSRESEAFF. The CDR3 DNA is TGTGCCAGCAGTTACTCTAGAGAATCTGAAGCTTTCTTT. The V gene is TRBV6-5, the J gene TRBJ1-1; no firm D call. Per the germline V gene, CDR1 is MNHEY and CDR2 is SVGAGI. The CDR3 runs to 13 residues. V dropped 0 bases and J dropped 6 bases, with 8 bases sitting between them.

J is TRBJ2-2 and V is TRBV7-9; weak D call: TRBD2 (5 bases). This CDR3 has 15 residues. Germline V gene sequence: CDR1 SEHNR, CDR2 FQNEAQ (reference sequence). Trimming left V 3 bases short and J 2 bases short, with 10 bases between. CDR3 loop: CASSFFRGNTGELFF. The CDR3 bases are TGTGCCAGCAGCTTTTTTCGGGGAAACACCGGGGAGCTGTTTTTT.

The chain links TRBV2 to TRBJ2-7; TRBD2 might be the D (6 bases). V lost 9 bases and J 2 bases, leaving 8 bases between the germline ends. Germline V CDR1 and CDR2: SNHLY, FYNNEI. This CDR3 spans 11 amino acids. CDR3 DNA: TGTGCCAGAGGGACTGCCTACGAGCAGTACTTC. Residues: CARGTAYEQYF.

The CDR3 protein is CATSDRLRGTYNEQFF. CDR3 in DNA: TGTGCCACCAGTGACCGACTCAGGGGAACCTACAATGAGCAGTTCTTC. The chain links TRBV24-1 to TRBJ2-1, with D possibly being TRBD1 (6 bases). CDR3 length: 16 residues. The V gene's germline CDR1 is KGHDR and CDR2 SFDVKD. Between the trimmed V and J ends, which lost 4 bases and 2 bases, there was a span of 14 bases.

This clone was picked up a small number of times. The rearrangement joins TRBV7-2 to TRBJ1-1; D unresolved. The CDR3 spans 14 residues. The germline V gene has CDR1 SGHTA and CDR2 FQGNSA. V lost 5 bases, J lost 1 base, and 11 bases lay in between. The CDR3 sequence: CASSAITRNTEAFF. The CDR3 region has the DNA TGTGCCAGCAGCGCCATCACGCGGAACACTGAAGCTTTCTTT.

The genes are TRBV5-4 and TRBJ1-1; 7 bases match TRBD1. Looked up from germline, CDR1 is SGHNT and CDR2 is YYREEE (reference sequence). The CDR3 covers 14 residues. V shed 4 bases and J 1 base; nucleotides not matched to a gene: 4. This CDR3 reads CASSLTGQNTEAFF. The DNA for the CDR3 is TGTGCCAGCAGCCTGACAGGGCAGAACACTGAAGCTTTCTTT.

This rearrangement joins TRBV4-1 to TRBJ1-1; 8 nucleotides match TRBD1. The CDR3 length is 14 residues. From germline, CDR1 is MGHRA and CDR2 YSYEKL. V was pared by 1 base and J by 6 bases, with 4 bases of the junction left unmatched. The DNA for the CDR3 is TGCGCCAGCAGCCAAGGGACAGGGATCGCTGAAGCTTTCTTT. Protein sequence: CASSQGTGIAEAFF.

This chain joins TRBV3-1 (or the pseudogene TRBV3-2) and TRBJ1-1, with 7 bases fitting TRBD1. V lost 7 bases and J lost 2; bases outside the gene matches: 7. The CDR3 runs to 14 residues. Germline V CDR1 and CDR2: LGHDT, YNNKEL (reference sequence). CDR3 sequence: CASTHRGRNTEAFF. CDR3 nucleotide sequence: TGTGCCAGCACACACAGGGGTCGAAACACTGAAGCTTTCTTT.

The chain links TRBV28 to TRBJ1-1; D is unresolved. CDR1 is MDHEN, CDR2 SYDVKM, per germline. V dropped 6 bases and J dropped 0 bases, with 11 bases sitting between them. The CDR3 runs 14 residues. The CDR3 DNA reads TGTGCCAGCAGCTGGGCGCCGGTGAACACTGAAGCTTTCTTT. Translated: CASSWAPVNTEAFF.

The rearrangement joins TRBV9 to TRBJ1-5; TRBD1 matches 8 bases. The V and J ends lost 0 bases and 1 base, in that order; junction bases with no gene match: 9. CDR1 is SGDLS, CDR2 YYNGEE, per germline. The CDR3 contains 18 residues. Here the CDR3 reads CASSVEAGGAESNQPQHF. CDR3 nucleotide sequence: TGTGCCAGCAGCGTAGAGGCAGGGGGCGCCGAAAGCAATCAGCCCCAGCATTTT.

This rearrangement joins TRBV7-6 to TRBJ1-1, with 11 positions matching TRBD1. Losses at the gene ends were 7 bases for V and 1 base for J; bases not matched to a gene: 11. CDR3 size: 17 residues. Germline CDR1 and CDR2: SGHVS and FNYEAQ. The CDR3 here is CASTSLGTGGPNTEAFF. DNA for the CDR3: TGTGCCAGCACCTCGTTGGGGACAGGGGGACCGAACACTGAAGCTTTCTTT.